This note documents a single T cell receptor (beta chain) sequence. Original handling: Reference gene primer amplification gave nucleated cell count estimates. Repertoires were generated with immunoSEQ multiplex PCR, while TCRdb's copy carries only in-frame clones and drops some. V and J calls and clone size are as listed in that table; D and trimming were resolved from the DNA. This table has about 100,000 clones, 90% appearing once. The data derive from a study of blood T cell repertoires in COVID-19. Looking at the study overall: Whether acute or convalescent, the COVID-19 samples came from the United States, Italy and Spain. Sample material is recorded as cDNA or gDNA derived from T cells, B-cell-depleted T cells, or PBMCs.

The sequencing input was peripheral blood. This TCR came from a man in his 60s with acute or convalescent COVID-19.

The CDR3 protein is CAISEGNVGGYEQYF. CDR3 bases: TGTGCCATCAGTGAGGGGAATGTAGGGGGTTACGAGCAGTACTTC. The gene calls are TRBV10-3 and TRBJ2-7; maybe TRBD1 (6 bases). The V and J ends lost 2 bases and 4 bases respectively, with 15 bases between them. This CDR3 spans 15 amino acids. Germline loops: CDR1 ENHRY, CDR2 SYGVKD.